This passage covers 26 T cell receptor beta chains from one sample sequenced in a study of T cell responses to AZD1222 COVID-19 vaccine. TCRdb's table, derived via immunoSEQ multiplex PCR, lists solely in-frame clones and lacks some. The sample holds roughly 160,000 clones, approximately 90% seen once. This specimen was peripheral blood, taken on day 0 of MenACWY control vaccination. Receptors were obtained from an adult in good health.

This chain uses TRBV18 with TRBJ1-2; 12 nucleotides align to TRBD1. V gave up 2 bases and J gave up 4 bases; unmatched junction bases: 5. The V gene's germline CDR1 is KGHSH and CDR2 LQKENI. This CDR3 has 16 amino acids. The CDR3 DNA reads as TGTGCCAGCTCACCAGGGACAGGGGGCGCTGGCTATGGCTACACCTTC. As protein: CASSPGTGGAGYGYTF. The full variable domain, with the rest looked up from reference TRBV18 and TRBJ1-2, is NAGVMQNPRHLVRRRGQEARLRCSPMKGHSHVYWYRQLPEEGLKFMVYLQKENIIDESGMPKERFSAEFPKEGPSILRIQQVVRGDSAAYFCASSPGTGGAGYGYTFGSGTRLTVV.

The rearrangement uses TRBV19 and TRBJ2-7; perhaps TRBD1 as D (5 bases). CDR1 and CDR2 from the germline V gene are LNHDA and SQIVND (reference sequence). The CDR3 spans 15 residues. V shed 6 bases and J shed 0 bases, with 15 bases lying between them. CDR3 sequence reads: CASRLQELSSYEQYF. The CDR3, as DNA: TGTGCCAGTAGGCTACAGGAACTTAGCTCCTACGAGCAGTACTTC.

The J gene is TRBJ1-1, the V gene TRBV7-3; 10 nucleotides align to TRBD1. The ends lost 2 bases at V and 10 bases at J; junction bases unmatched: 7. The CDR3 consists of 14 residues. Germline V gene data show CDR1 as SGHTA and CDR2 as FQGTGA. Written as DNA, the CDR3 is TGTGCCAGCAGCTTATCCCCCGGGACAGGGGTAGCTTTCTTT. Amino acid sequence: CASSLSPGTGVAFF. Full variable domain (remainder filled in from reference TRBV7-3 and TRBJ1-1): GAGVSQTPSNKVTEKGKYVELRCDPISGHTALYWYRQSLGQGPEFLIYFQGTGAADDSGLPNDRFFAVRPEGSVSTLKIQRTERGDSAVYLCASSLSPGTGVAFFGQGTRLTVV.

The J gene is TRBJ2-3, the V gene TRBV5-8, with TRBD2 matching over 7 bases. The CDR3 totals 17 residues. CDR1 is SGHTS, CDR2 YDEGEE, per germline. The junction had 9 bases not matched to a gene; V was cut back by 2 bases and J by 0 bases. CDR3 region: CASSFGGGSGSTDTQYF. The CDR3 DNA is TGTGCCAGCAGCTTTGGGGGGGGTAGCGGGAGCACAGATACGCAGTATTTT.

This clone was detected once. V is TRBV27 and J is TRBJ2-1; 14 bases align to TRBD2. The CDR3 spans 15 residues. V lost 5 bases and J lost 7; bases outside the gene matches: 4. In germline, CDR1 is MNHEY, CDR2 SMNVEV (reference sequence). The CDR3 is CASSAGTSGRNEQFF. CDR3 DNA: TGTGCCAGCAGTGCGGGGACTAGCGGGAGAAATGAGCAGTTCTTC.

V and J are TRBV25-1 and TRBJ2-7; no firm D call. V was trimmed by 7 bases and J by 6 bases, leaving 19 bases between them. The CDR3 has 14 residues. Germline values: CDR1 MGHDK, CDR2 SYGVNS. DNA of the CDR3: TGTGCCAGCATGGGCCCTATTCCATCGGCCGAGCAGTACTTC. Translated, it gives CASMGPIPSAEQYF.

The V and J genes are TRBV5-1 and TRBJ1-2, with unresolved D. Germline CDR1 reads SGHRS; CDR2 reads YFSETQ. The CDR3 loop spans 14 amino acids. The V end was cut by 4 bases, the J end by 10 bases, with 20 bases between. In nucleotides, the CDR3 is TGCGCCAGCAGCACCTCCCGAAATACCCTTTCCTACACCTTC. Translation gives CASSTSRNTLSYTF.

Comments on this clone: The junction departs from the called germline gene at one end, perhaps through a read error. The chain combines TRBV10-3 with TRBJ1-1; 8 bases fit TRBD1. Germline loops: CDR1 ENHRY, CDR2 SYGVKD. The CDR3 consists of 15 residues. CDR3 coding DNA: TGTGCCATCAGTGAGTGGACAGGGTTGAAAACTGAAGCTTTCTTT. Encoded protein: CAISEWTGLKTEAFF.

Only one count was recorded for this clone. The V and J genes are TRBV12-3 or TRBV12-4 and TRBJ1-2; the D is unclear. The germline V and J ends were trimmed by 2 bases and 2 bases, with 6 bases remaining between them. The CDR3 covers 13 residues. The CDR3 region is CASSLRQNYGYTF. In DNA form, the CDR3 reads TGTGCCAGCAGTTTAAGGCAGAACTATGGCTACACCTTC.

The DNA of the CDR3 is TGTGCCAGCAGTTTAAGGTCAGGGTCGTCCCTCCACTTT. Protein product: CASSLRSGSSLHF. The chain combines TRBV27 with TRBJ1-6; D perhaps matches TRBD1 (5 bases). CDR1 and CDR2 (germline): MNHEY, SMNVEV (reference sequence). The CDR3 is 13 amino acids. With 2 bases removed from V and 14 bases from J, the gap between germline ends came to 13 bases.

This CDR3 reads CASSLQAGHLRNEQFF. In nucleotides, the CDR3 is TGTGCCAGCAGTCTCCAAGCGGGACATTTGAGGAATGAGCAGTTCTTC. The chain is built from TRBV27 and TRBJ2-1; a weak D match, TRBD2 (7 bases). The germline V gene encodes CDR1 MNHEY and CDR2 SMNVEV (reference sequence). The CDR3 spans 16 residues. The V and J ends lost 5 bases and 7 bases respectively, with 21 bases between them.

This sequence joins TRBV6-2 or TRBV6-3 and TRBJ1-3; D gene uncertain. CDR1 is MNHEY and CDR2 is SVGEGT in the germline V gene. This CDR3 is built from 14 residues. Trimming shortened V by 6 bases and J by 2 bases, and 11 bases separated the two germline ends. The CDR3 region has the DNA TGTGCCAGCAGCCCAACGACAACTGGAAACACCATATATTTT. Its protein product is CASSPTTTGNTIYF.

The V gene is TRBV7-9, the J gene TRBJ1-5; 8 nucleotides line up with TRBD1. V was pared by 4 bases and J by 9 bases, with 17 bases of the junction left unmatched. The CDR3 runs 17 residues. Germline CDR1 SEHNR, CDR2 FQNEAQ (reference sequence). CDR3 protein: CASSSWVGSDRVLPQHF. The DNA for the CDR3 is TGTGCCAGCAGCTCTTGGGTGGGATCGGACAGGGTTTTGCCCCAGCATTTT.

This clone appeared a single time. V and J are TRBV28 and TRBJ2-7; no firm D call. The CDR3 spans 15 residues. Germline CDR1 and CDR2: MDHEN and SYDVKM. V was clipped by 8 bases and J by 6 bases, with 23 bases between them. CDR3 sequence (DNA): TGTGCCAGCCAACTGACACCCACCCCCTACTTCGAGCAGTACTTC. It codes for CASQLTPTPYFEQYF.

Concerning this clone: The same CDR3 is also encoded by other DNA sequences in this sample. The CDR3 reads CATSESGRGQPQHF. The DNA for the CDR3 is TGTGCCACCAGTGAATCGGGGAGGGGGCAGCCCCAGCATTTT. The chain couples TRBV24-1 to TRBJ1-5, with TRBD1 as a possible D gene (6 bases). The V gene lost 4 bases and the J gene lost 7 bases, with 13 bases spanning the gap. This CDR3 region has 14 residues. Germline CDR1 is KGHDR and CDR2 is SFDVKD.

The V gene is TRBV30, the J gene TRBJ1-1, with 8 nucleotides matching TRBD1. V lost 4 bases to trimming and J lost 8 bases; unmatched junction nucleotides: 12. Germline V gene data show CDR1 as GTSNPN and CDR2 as SVGIG (reference sequence). There are 14 residues in the CDR3. The CDR3 is CAWNRDRRFLEAFF. As DNA, the CDR3 is TGTGCCTGGAACCGGGACAGGCGATTTCTCGAAGCTTTCTTT.

The V and J genes are TRBV11-3 and TRBJ1-2; 7 nucleotides match TRBD1. Trimming at V came to 5 bases and at J to 7 bases, leaving 10 bases not matched to a gene. The CDR3 extends over 14 amino acids. Germline CDR1 SGHNT, CDR2 YENEEA. CDR3 sequence (DNA): TGTGCCAGCAGCCGGTATCAGGGGGTAGGTGGCTACACCTTC. Its translation: CASSRYQGVGGYTF.

This clone showed up just once. The chain links TRBV7-3 to TRBJ2-3, with D perhaps given as TRBD1 or TRBD2 (6 bases each). V lost 3 bases and J 3 bases, leaving 13 bases between the germline ends. This CDR3 is built from 15 residues. CDR1 is SGHTA, CDR2 FQGTGA, per germline. The CDR3 coding sequence is TGTGCCAGCAGCTTTCTAGGCGGGACAACAGATACGCAGTATTTT. Protein sequence: CASSFLGGTTDTQYF.

CDR3 DNA sequence: TGTGCCAGCAGCAAAGTATGGAACATAATGCATTTT. This encodes CASSKVWNIMHF. The genes are TRBV21-1 and TRBJ1-5. TRBV21-1 represents a pseudogene. The CDR3 totals 12 residues.

The chain recombines TRBV19 with TRBJ1-5; the match to TRBD1 covers 10 bases. Losses at the gene ends were 5 bases for V and 7 bases for J; bases not matched to a gene: 8. CDR1 is LNHDA and CDR2 is SQIVND in the germline V gene (reference sequence). The CDR3 is 15 amino acids. CDR3 nucleotide sequence: TGTGCCAGTAGTCCGTCGACAGGGGGCCGCCAGCCCCAGCATTTT. Translating gives CASSPSTGGRQPQHF.

This clone was detected once. V and J are TRBV5-6 and TRBJ2-2; D uncertain. Per the germline V gene, CDR1 is SGHDT and CDR2 is YYEEEE. CDR3 length: 11 amino acids. Trimming stripped 6 bases from V and 6 bases from J, with 6 bases between. As DNA, the CDR3 is TGTGCCAGCATCGCACCCGGGGAGCTGTTTTTT. It yields the protein CASIAPGELFF. Full variable domain (remainder filled in from reference TRBV5-6 and TRBJ2-2): DAGVTQSPTHLIKTRGQQVTLRCSPKSGHDTVSWYQQALGQGPQFIFQYYEEEERQRGNFPDRFSGHQFPNYSSELNVNALLLGDSALYLCASIAPGELFFGEGSRLTVL.

V and J are TRBV30 and TRBJ2-7, with D uncertain. CDR1 GTSNPN and CDR2 SVGIG come from the germline V gene (reference sequence). Trimming took 1 base from V and 0 from J, leaving 10 bases between them. There are 14 residues in the CDR3. In nucleotides, the CDR3 is TGTGCCTGGAGTGCACTCGGCCGCTCCTACGAGCAGTACTTC. It is translated as CAWSALGRSYEQYF.

For this clone: The sample contains more than one DNA sequence encoding this CDR3. The chain couples TRBV6-5 to TRBJ2-7; D is tentatively TRBD1 or TRBD2 (6 bases each). The CDR3 sequence is 12 residues long. V gave up 4 bases and J gave up 6 bases, with 10 bases separating them. Germline V lookup: CDR1 MNHEY, CDR2 SVGAGI. In DNA form, the CDR3 reads TGTGCCAGCAGTTTACAGGGAGGCGAGCAGTACTTC. Its protein product is CASSLQGGEQYF.

This clone turned up a few times. This chain connects TRBV5-6 to TRBJ1-2; D is uncertain. The CDR3 has 15 residues. Germline-derived CDR1 and CDR2 are SGHDT and YYEEEE. The V end lost 2 bases, the J end lost 4 bases, and 15 bases lay between the germline ends. CDR3 region: CASSFPSQTRYGYTF. The CDR3 DNA reads as TGTGCCAGCAGCTTCCCATCCCAGACCCGCTATGGCTACACCTTC.

This chain links TRBV4-2 with TRBJ2-3; D remains ambiguous. V was shortened by 0 bases and J by 2 bases, with 12 bases between the two germline ends. Germline values: CDR1 LGHNA, CDR2 YNFKEQ. This CDR3 is built from 16 residues. The CDR3 region has the DNA TGTGCCAGCAGCCAAGAAACGGCCTTTAACACAGATACGCAGTATTTT. Amino acids: CASSQETAFNTDTQYF.

V is TRBV6-2 or TRBV6-3 and J is TRBJ2-7, with D unclear. The germline V and J ends were trimmed by 0 bases and 3 bases, with 6 bases remaining between them. In germline, CDR1 is MNHEY, CDR2 SVGEGT. CDR3 length equals 13 residues. In DNA, the CDR3 is TGTGCCAGCAGTTACTCCGCTCTCTACGAGCAGTACTTC. Its translation: CASSYSALYEQYF.